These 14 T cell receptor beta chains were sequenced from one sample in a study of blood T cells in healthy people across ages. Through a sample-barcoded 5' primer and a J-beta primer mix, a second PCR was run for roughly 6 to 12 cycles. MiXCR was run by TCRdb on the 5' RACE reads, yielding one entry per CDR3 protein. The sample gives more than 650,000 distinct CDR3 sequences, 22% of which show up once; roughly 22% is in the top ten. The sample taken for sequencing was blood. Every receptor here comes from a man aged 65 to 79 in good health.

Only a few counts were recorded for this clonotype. The DNA for the CDR3 is TGTGCCAGCAGTTTAAAGTTTGGGGCCGAGCAGTACTTC. It is translated as CASSLKFGAEQYF. V and J are TRBV12-3 or TRBV12-4 and TRBJ2-1; TRBD1 might be the D (5 bases). The last part of the DNA fits TRBJ2-7 better; the J call may be wrong. The CDR3 has 13 amino acids.

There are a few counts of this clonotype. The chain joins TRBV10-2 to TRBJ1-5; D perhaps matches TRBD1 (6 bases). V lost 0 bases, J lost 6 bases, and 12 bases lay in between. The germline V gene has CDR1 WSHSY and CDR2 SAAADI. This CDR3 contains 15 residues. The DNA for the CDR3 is TGCGCCAGCAGTGAGTCGACGGGGGCAGGTCAGCCCCAGCATTTT. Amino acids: CASSESTGAGQPQHF.

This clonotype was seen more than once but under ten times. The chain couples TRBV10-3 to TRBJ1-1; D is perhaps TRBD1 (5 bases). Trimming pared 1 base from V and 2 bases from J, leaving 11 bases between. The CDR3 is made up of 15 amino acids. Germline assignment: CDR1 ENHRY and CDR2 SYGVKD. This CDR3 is CAISEFGGTNTEAFF. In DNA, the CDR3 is TGTGCCATCAGTGAGTTTGGGGGAACTAACACTGAAGCTTTCTTT.

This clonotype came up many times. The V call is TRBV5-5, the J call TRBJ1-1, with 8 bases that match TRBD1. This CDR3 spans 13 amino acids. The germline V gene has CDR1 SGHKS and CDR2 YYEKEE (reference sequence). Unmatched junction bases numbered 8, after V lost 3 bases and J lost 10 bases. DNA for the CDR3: TGTGCCAGCAGCTCTGGGACAGGAAGCGCAGCTTTCTTT. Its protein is CASSSGTGSAAFF.

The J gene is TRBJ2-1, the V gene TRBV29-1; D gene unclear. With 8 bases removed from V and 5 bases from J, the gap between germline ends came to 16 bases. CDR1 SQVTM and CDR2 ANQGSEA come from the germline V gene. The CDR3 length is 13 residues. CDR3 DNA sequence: TGCAGCACGGGCACCCCCTTCGACAATGAGCAGTTCTTC. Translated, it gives CSTGTPFDNEQFF.

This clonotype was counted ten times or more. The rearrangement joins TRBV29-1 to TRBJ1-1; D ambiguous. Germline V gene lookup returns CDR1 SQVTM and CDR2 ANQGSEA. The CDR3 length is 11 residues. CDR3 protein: CSTTRRTEAFF. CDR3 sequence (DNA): TGCAGTACTACTCGGAGGACTGAAGCTTTCTTT.

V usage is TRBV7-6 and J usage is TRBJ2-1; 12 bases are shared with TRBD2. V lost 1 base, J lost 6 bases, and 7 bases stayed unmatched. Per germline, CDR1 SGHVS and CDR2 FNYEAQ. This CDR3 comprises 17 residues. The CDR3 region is CASSLEPGLAGFNEQFF. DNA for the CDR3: TGTGCCAGCAGCTTAGAACCGGGACTAGCGGGCTTCAATGAGCAGTTCTTC.

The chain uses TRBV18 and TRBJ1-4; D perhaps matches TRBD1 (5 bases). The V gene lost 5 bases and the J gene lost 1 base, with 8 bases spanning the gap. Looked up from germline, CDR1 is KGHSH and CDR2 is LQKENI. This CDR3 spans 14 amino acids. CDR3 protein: CASSRDRTNEKLFF. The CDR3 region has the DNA TGTGCCAGCTCAAGGGACCGAACTAATGAAAAACTGTTTTTT.

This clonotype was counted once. Here the CDR3 reads CASSLGASQETQYF. DNA for the CDR3: TGTGCCAGCAGCCTCGGGGCCTCTCAAGAGACCCAGTACTTC. This rearrangement joins TRBV13 to TRBJ2-5; D tentatively fits TRBD1 or TRBD2 (5 bases each). Trimming took off 5 bases at V and 2 bases at J, with 12 bases between the two ends. Looked up from germline, CDR1 is PRHDT and CDR2 is FYEKMQ (reference sequence). There are 14 residues in the CDR3.

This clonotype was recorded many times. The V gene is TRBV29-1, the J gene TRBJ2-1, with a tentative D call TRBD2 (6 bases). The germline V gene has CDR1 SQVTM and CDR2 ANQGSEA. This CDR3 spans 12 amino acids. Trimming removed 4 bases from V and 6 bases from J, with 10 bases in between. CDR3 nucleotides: TGCAGCGTTGCGGGAGTCAGCAATGAGCAGTTCTTC. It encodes CSVAGVSNEQFF.

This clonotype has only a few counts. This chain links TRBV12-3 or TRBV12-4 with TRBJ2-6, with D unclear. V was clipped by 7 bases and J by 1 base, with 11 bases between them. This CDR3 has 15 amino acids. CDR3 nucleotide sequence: TGTGCCAGCACCCCATGGCGGTCTGGGGCCAACGTCCTGACTTTC. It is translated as CASTPWRSGANVLTF.

CDR3 loop: CASKEPGAYGEQYV. Here the CDR3 DNA reads TGTGCCAGCAAAGAACCGGGAGCCTACGGGGAGCAGTACGTC. The rearrangement uses TRBV6-2 or TRBV6-3 and TRBJ2-7; perhaps TRBD2 as D (6 bases). The germline CDR1 and CDR2 sequences are MNHEY and SVGEGT. The ends were cut back, 7 bases at V and 7 bases at J, with 20 bases in the middle. CDR3 length equals 14 residues.

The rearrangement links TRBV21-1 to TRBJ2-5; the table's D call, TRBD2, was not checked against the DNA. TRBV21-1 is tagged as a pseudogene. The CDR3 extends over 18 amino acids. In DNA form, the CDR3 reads TGTGCCAGCAGCAAGGTCAGACTAGCGGGGAAGTACCAAGAGACCCAGTACTTC. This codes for CASSKVRLAGKYQETQYF.

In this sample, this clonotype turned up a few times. CDR3 nucleotides: TGTGCCAGCAGCTCCTTCACTAGCGGGGGTTCCTACGAGCAGTACTTC. It encodes CASSSFTSGGSYEQYF. The chain recombines TRBV11-2 with TRBJ2-7; 11 positions agree with TRBD2. Trimming cost V 4 bases and J 1 base; bases outside gene matches: 6. CDR3 length: 16 residues. Per the germline V gene, CDR1 is SGHAT and CDR2 is FQNNGV.